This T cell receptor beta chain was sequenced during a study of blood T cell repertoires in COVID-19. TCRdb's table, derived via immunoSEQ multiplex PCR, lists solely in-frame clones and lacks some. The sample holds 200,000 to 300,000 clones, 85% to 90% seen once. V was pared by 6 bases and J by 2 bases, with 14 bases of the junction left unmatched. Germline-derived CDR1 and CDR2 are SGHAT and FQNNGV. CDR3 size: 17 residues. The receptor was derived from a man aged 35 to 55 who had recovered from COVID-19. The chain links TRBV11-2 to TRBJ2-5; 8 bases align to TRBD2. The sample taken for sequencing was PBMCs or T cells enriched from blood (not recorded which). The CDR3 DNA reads TGTGCCAGCAGTAAGAATTCCGGGACTAGGGGGCAAGAGACCCAGTACTTC. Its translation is CASSKNSGTRGQETQYF.